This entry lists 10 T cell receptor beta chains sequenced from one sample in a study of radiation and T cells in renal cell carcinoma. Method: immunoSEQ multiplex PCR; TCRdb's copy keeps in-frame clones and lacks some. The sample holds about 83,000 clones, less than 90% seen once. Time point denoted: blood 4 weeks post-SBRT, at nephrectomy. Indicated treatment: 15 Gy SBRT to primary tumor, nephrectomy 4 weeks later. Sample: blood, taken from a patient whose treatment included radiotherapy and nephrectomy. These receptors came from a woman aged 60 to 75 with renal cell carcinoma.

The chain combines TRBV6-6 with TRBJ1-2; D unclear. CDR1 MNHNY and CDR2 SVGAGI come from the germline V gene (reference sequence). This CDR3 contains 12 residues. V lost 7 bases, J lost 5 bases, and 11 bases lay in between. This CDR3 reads CASTRSRYGYTF. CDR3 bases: TGTGCCAGCACACGGTCCCGATATGGCTACACCTTC.

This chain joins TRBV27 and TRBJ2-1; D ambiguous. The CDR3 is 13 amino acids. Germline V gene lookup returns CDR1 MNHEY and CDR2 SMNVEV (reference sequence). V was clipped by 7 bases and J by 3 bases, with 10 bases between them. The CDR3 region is CASNTGFYNEQFF. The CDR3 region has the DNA TGTGCCAGCAACACCGGGTTCTACAATGAGCAGTTCTTC.

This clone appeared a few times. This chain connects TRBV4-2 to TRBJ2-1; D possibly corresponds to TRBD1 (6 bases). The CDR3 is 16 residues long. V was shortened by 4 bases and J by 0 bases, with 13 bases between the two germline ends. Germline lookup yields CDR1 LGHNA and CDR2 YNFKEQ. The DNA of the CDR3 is TGTGCCAGCAGCCGAAGGCCAGGGGTCTCCTACAATGAGCAGTTCTTC. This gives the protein CASSRRPGVSYNEQFF.

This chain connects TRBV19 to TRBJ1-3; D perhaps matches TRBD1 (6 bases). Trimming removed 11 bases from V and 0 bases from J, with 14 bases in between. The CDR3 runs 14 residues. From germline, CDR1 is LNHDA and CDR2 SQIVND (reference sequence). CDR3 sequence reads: CAVGGFSSGNTIYF. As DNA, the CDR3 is TGTGCCGTGGGGGGCTTTAGCTCTGGAAACACCATATATTTT.

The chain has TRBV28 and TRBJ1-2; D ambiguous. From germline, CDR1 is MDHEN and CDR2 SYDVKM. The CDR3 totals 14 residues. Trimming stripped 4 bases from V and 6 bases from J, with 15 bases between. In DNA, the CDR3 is TGTGCCAGCAGTTCGCCGCCAGGAGGAGATGGCTACACCTTC. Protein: CASSSPPGGDGYTF.

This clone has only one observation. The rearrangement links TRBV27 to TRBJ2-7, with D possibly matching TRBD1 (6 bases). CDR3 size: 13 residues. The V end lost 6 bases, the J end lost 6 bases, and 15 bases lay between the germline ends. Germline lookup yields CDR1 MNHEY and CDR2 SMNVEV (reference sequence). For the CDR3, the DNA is TGTGCCAGCAGGTTGCAAACAGGGAGCGAGCAGTACTTC. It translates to CASRLQTGSEQYF.

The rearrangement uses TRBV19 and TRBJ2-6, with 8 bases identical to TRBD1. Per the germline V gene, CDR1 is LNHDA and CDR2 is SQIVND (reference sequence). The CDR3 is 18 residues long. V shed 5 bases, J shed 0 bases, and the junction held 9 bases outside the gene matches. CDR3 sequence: CASSLGTGPHSGANVLTF. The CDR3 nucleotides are TGTGCCAGTAGTCTTGGGACAGGTCCTCACTCTGGGGCCAACGTCCTGACTTTC.

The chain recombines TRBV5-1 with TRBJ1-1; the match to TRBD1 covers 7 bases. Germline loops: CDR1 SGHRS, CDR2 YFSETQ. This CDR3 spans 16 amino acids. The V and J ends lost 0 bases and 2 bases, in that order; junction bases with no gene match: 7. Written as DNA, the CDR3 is TGCGCCAGCAGCTTGGCCAGGGGACAGAGAAACACTGAAGCTTTCTTT. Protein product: CASSLARGQRNTEAFF.

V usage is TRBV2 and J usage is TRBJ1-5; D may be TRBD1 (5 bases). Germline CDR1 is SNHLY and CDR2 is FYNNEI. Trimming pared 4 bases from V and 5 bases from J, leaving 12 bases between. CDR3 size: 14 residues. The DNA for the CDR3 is TGTGCCAGCAGTGCAGGGCTCGGCGATCAGCCCCAGCATTTT. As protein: CASSAGLGDQPQHF.

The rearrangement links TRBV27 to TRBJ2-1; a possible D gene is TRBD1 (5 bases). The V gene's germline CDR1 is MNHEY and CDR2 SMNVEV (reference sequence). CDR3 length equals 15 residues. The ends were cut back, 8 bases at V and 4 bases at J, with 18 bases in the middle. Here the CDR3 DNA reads TGTGCCAGCCGTCCCGGGTCAAGGGGTTACAATGAGCAGTTCTTC. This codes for CASRPGSRGYNEQFF.